These 27 T cell receptor beta chains came from one sample sequenced in a study of cytomegalovirus exposure and HLA in healthy donors. Vbeta (60) and Jbeta (13) primers were used in the PCR. Here immunoSEQ multiplex PCR was the method, and the copy in TCRdb shows in-frame clones only, minus some. The sample consists of 120,000 or so clones, about 80% of them appearing once. Sequencing was performed on PBMCs. These receptors originate from a male donor in good health and CMV-seronegative.

The chain uses TRBV30 and TRBJ1-1, with TRBD1 matching 8 bases. CDR1 is GTSNPN, CDR2 SVGIG, per germline (reference sequence). Unmatched junction bases numbered 4, after V lost 1 base and J lost 6 bases. This CDR3 is built from 13 residues. The CDR3 DNA is TGTGCCTGGAGTGGAACAGGGGGATCTGAAGCTTTCTTT. This encodes CAWSGTGGSEAFF.

The chain carries TRBV7-9 and TRBJ2-5; 7 bases fit TRBD1. Trimming at V came to 6 bases and at J to 5 bases, leaving 9 bases not matched to a gene. CDR1 and CDR2 (germline): SEHNR, FQNEAQ (reference sequence). CDR3 length equals 14 residues. The CDR3 loop reads CASSRRQGGETQYF. Here the CDR3 DNA reads TGTGCCAGCAGTCGCCGACAGGGCGGGGAGACCCAGTACTTC. Full variable domain (missing parts from reference TRBV7-9 and TRBJ2-5): DTGVSQNPRHKITKRGQNVTFRCDPISEHNRLYWYRQTLGQGPEFLTYFQNEAQLEKSRLLSDRFSAERPKGSFSTLEIQRTEQGDSAMYLCASSRRQGGETQYFGPGTRLLVL.

This clone was found once. This chain connects TRBV19 to TRBJ1-4, with 8 bases that match TRBD1. There are 16 residues in the CDR3. In germline, CDR1 is LNHDA, CDR2 SQIVND (reference sequence). J lost 8 bases, V lost 4 bases, and 12 bases had no gene match. CDR3 in amino acids: CASSTSTGTGPEKLFF. CDR3 in DNA: TGTGCCAGTAGTACCTCCACCGGGACAGGTCCCGAAAAACTGTTTTTT.

CDR3 bases: TGTGCCAGCAGTAAATGGGTCGGGACAGGGGAAGAGACCCAGTACTTC. This sequence encodes CASSKWVGTGEETQYF. This chain joins TRBV2 and TRBJ2-5, with 10 bases aligning to TRBD1. The V gene's germline CDR1 is SNHLY and CDR2 FYNNEI. The J segment lost 3 bases and the V segment lost 5 bases, leaving 9 bases of the junction unmatched. This CDR3 has 16 amino acids. Filled out from reference TRBV2 and TRBJ2-5, the complete variable domain reads EPEVTQTPSHQVTQMGQEVILRCVPISNHLYFYWYRQILGQKVEFLVSFYNNEISEKSEIFDDQFSVERPDGSNFTLKIRSTKLEDSAMYFCASSKWVGTGEETQYFGPGTRLLVL.

In regard to this clone: The sample has other DNA sequences that encode this CDR3 too. This chain connects TRBV9 to TRBJ2-5; possible D gene TRBD2, 6 bases. V shed 2 bases and J shed 5 bases, with 7 bases lying between them. CDR3 size: 12 residues. Germline V CDR1 and CDR2: SGDLS, YYNGEE. Here the CDR3 reads CASSVGGETQYF. The CDR3 DNA follows: TGTGCCAGCAGCGTTGGGGGGGAGACCCAGTACTTC. The full variable domain, completed using reference TRBV9 and TRBJ2-5, is DSGVTQTPKHLITATGQRVTLRCSPRSGDLSVYWYQQSLDQGLQFLIQYYNGEERAKGNILERFSAQQFPDLHSELNLSSLELGDSALYFCASSVGGETQYFGPGTRLLVL.

The chain uses TRBV4-1 and TRBJ1-2; a possible D gene is TRBD1 (6 bases). The CDR3 has 15 amino acids. V lost 3 bases and J lost 4, with 15 bases in between. Germline CDR1 MGHRA, CDR2 YSYEKL. DNA of the CDR3: TGCGCCAGCAGCCAGGGGGGGCAAGCCGGCTATGGCTACACCTTC. Amino acids: CASSQGGQAGYGYTF.

J is TRBJ1-1 and V is TRBV20-1; D gene ambiguous. Deletions cut 3 bases from V and 7 bases from J, with 9 bases between. Germline V gene data show CDR1 as DFQATT and CDR2 as SNEGSKA (reference sequence). CDR3 length: 11 amino acids. Here the CDR3 DNA reads TGCAGTGCTAGTAACCGGGGTGAAGCTTTCTTT. As protein: CSASNRGEAFF.

The CDR3 DNA follows: TGTGCCAGCAGCCTGGCGGGTACAGAGCAGTTCTTC. This sequence encodes CASSLAGTEQFF. The V and J genes are TRBV7-3 and TRBJ2-1; D possibly corresponds to TRBD2 (5 bases). This CDR3 region has 12 residues. Germline CDR1 reads SGHTA; CDR2 reads FQGTGA. Trimming shortened V by 5 bases and J by 10 bases, and 12 bases separated the two germline ends.

In this sample, this clone turned up once. This chain links TRBV28 with TRBJ2-2, with D perhaps matching TRBD2 (5 bases). V lost 7 bases and J 4 bases, leaving 13 bases between the germline ends. The CDR3 sequence is 14 residues long. Germline values: CDR1 MDHEN, CDR2 SYDVKM. The chain's CDR3 is CASKGGGTTGELFF. The CDR3 nucleotides are TGTGCCAGCAAAGGAGGCGGAACCACCGGGGAGCTGTTTTTT.

The chain carries TRBV9 and TRBJ1-2; D possibly corresponds to TRBD1 (5 bases). Germline V CDR1 and CDR2: SGDLS, YYNGEE. The CDR3 covers 11 residues. The V end lost 4 bases, the J end lost 12 bases, and 13 bases lay between the germline ends. The CDR3 nucleotides are TGTGCCAGCAGCCCGGGGGGTTTAGACACCTTC. It is translated as CASSPGGLDTF.

This chain connects TRBV5-1 to TRBJ1-4; 7 bases agree with TRBD1. Looked up from germline, CDR1 is SGHRS and CDR2 is YFSETQ. The CDR3 spans 15 residues. V trimming: 4 bases; J trimming: 5 bases; junction bases outside the gene matches: 8. DNA of the CDR3: TGCGCCAGCAGCACAACCGGGACAGAGAATGAAAAACTGTTTTTT. The encoded protein is CASSTTGTENEKLFF. Using reference TRBV5-1 and TRBJ1-4 for the parts outside the CDR3, the full variable domain is KAGVTQTPRYLIKTRGQQVTLSCSPISGHRSVSWYQQTPGQGLQFLFEYFSETQRNKGNFPGRFSGRQFSNSRSEMNVSTLELGDSALYLCASSTTGTENEKLFFGSGTQLSVL.

The chain employs TRBV4-1 and TRBJ1-1; TRBD1 matches at 9 bases. The V gene end was trimmed by 2 bases and the J gene end by 0 bases; junction bases not matched to a gene: 10. Germline V lookup: CDR1 MGHRA, CDR2 YSYEKL. The CDR3 is 18 residues long. The CDR3 coding sequence is TGCGCCAGCAGCCAATCACTCGGGACAGGGCTCATGAACACTGAAGCTTTCTTT. Translation gives CASSQSLGTGLMNTEAFF.

The rearrangement uses TRBV30 and TRBJ1-1; D is uncertain. The CDR3 loop spans 12 amino acids. Germline assignment: CDR1 GTSNPN and CDR2 SVGIG (reference sequence). V was trimmed by 0 bases and J by 0 bases, leaving 2 bases between them. The CDR3 DNA follows: TGTGCCTGGAGTGTTATGAACACTGAAGCTTTCTTT. Translation: CAWSVMNTEAFF.

The chain uses TRBV21-1 and TRBJ1-2; the table's D call, TRBD1, was not checked against the DNA. TRBV21-1 is assigned pseudogene status. The CDR3 covers 14 residues. In nucleotides, the CDR3 is TGTGCCAGCAGCAGTCGGACAGGAGCTATTGGCTACACCTTC. Its translation is CASSSRTGAIGYTF.

V usage is TRBV30 and J usage is TRBJ2-4; a possible D gene is TRBD2 (5 bases). The V end was cut by 8 bases, the J end by 12 bases, with 26 bases between. Germline-derived CDR1 and CDR2 are GTSNPN and SVGIG (reference sequence). The CDR3 has 14 amino acids. The CDR3 DNA reads as TGTGCCGGATCATTTAAGGACTTTTTATACAGTCAGTACTTC. Its translation: CAGSFKDFLYSQYF.

A remark on this clone: The junction and the germline gene differ at one end; a read error may be behind it. V and J are TRBV7-9 and TRBJ2-3; 10 nucleotides align to TRBD2. Germline V lookup: CDR1 SEHNR, CDR2 FQNEAQ (reference sequence). This CDR3 contains 15 residues. The CDR3 DNA reads TGTTCCAGCAGCCGGACTAGCGGCGGCACAGATACGCAGTATTTT. Its protein is CSSSRTSGGTDTQYF.

This chain connects TRBV2 to TRBJ1-2, with D uncertain. The germline V and J ends were trimmed by 1 base and 9 bases, with 12 bases remaining between them. Germline V CDR1 and CDR2: SNHLY, FYNNEI. This CDR3 region has 13 residues. The CDR3 sequence is CASSEDEGLSYTF. DNA for the CDR3: TGTGCCAGCAGTGAAGACGAAGGACTGAGCTACACCTTC.

This clone showed up just once. V and J are TRBV5-1 and TRBJ1-3, with 7 bases fitting TRBD1. The CDR3 has 15 amino acids. Germline V gene sequence: CDR1 SGHRS, CDR2 YFSETQ. Trimming took 1 base from V and 0 from J; bases not matched to a gene: 1. The chain's CDR3 is CASSLTGDSGNTIYF. The CDR3 DNA sequence: TGCGCCAGCAGCTTGACAGGGGACTCTGGAAACACCATATATTTT.

The V and J genes are TRBV18 and TRBJ2-7; no clear D. This CDR3 is built from 13 residues. Germline CDR1 and CDR2: KGHSH and LQKENI. V was shortened by 4 bases and J by 4 bases, with 11 bases between the two germline ends. The CDR3 here is CASSRYDKYEQYF. As DNA, the CDR3 is TGTGCCAGCTCACGTTATGACAAGTACGAGCAGTACTTC.

CDR3 loop: CASSQVRQGALYEQYF. The CDR3 region has the DNA TGTGCCAGCAGCCAAGTTAGGCAGGGGGCCCTCTACGAGCAGTACTTC. The chain combines TRBV14 with TRBJ2-7; 8 nucleotides agree with TRBD1. Germline V gene lookup returns CDR1 SGHDN and CDR2 FVKESK. This CDR3 contains 16 residues. V dropped 1 base and J dropped 3; count of bases not matched to a gene: 8.

The gene calls are TRBV4-2 and TRBJ1-2, with D unresolved. Looked up from germline, CDR1 is LGHNA and CDR2 is YNFKEQ. The length of the CDR3 is 11 residues. Deletions cut 0 bases from V and 6 bases from J, with 2 bases between. The CDR3 here is CASSQDNGYTF. CDR3 in DNA: TGTGCCAGCAGCCAAGATAATGGCTACACCTTC.

CDR3: CASSSNRLKYF. The CDR3, as DNA: TGTGCCAGCAGTTCGAACAGGCTCAAGTACTTC. The chain joins TRBV6-5 to TRBJ2-7, with D maybe TRBD1 (5 bases). Germline lookup yields CDR1 MNHEY and CDR2 SVGAGI. The V end was cut by 4 bases, the J end by 11 bases, with 12 bases between. The CDR3 length is 11 residues.

Only a few counts were recorded for this clone. The chain carries TRBV5-1 and TRBJ2-1, with 9 bases fitting TRBD1. In germline, CDR1 is SGHRS, CDR2 YFSETQ. The CDR3 contains 16 residues. The V segment lost 1 base and the J segment 7 bases; nucleotides outside the gene matches: 9. CDR3 bases: TGCGCCAGCAGCTTGTTCACAGGGGGCGTTAGGAATGAGCAGTTCTTC. Protein product: CASSLFTGGVRNEQFF.

This clone is a singleton in its sample. The chain carries TRBV30 and TRBJ2-6, with 9 bases aligning to TRBD2. The germline CDR1 and CDR2 sequences are GTSNPN and SVGIG (reference sequence). The CDR3 length is 16 residues. With 6 bases clipped from V and 2 bases from J, the junction kept 8 bases outside the gene matches. The CDR3 spells CACSGGSEAGANVLTF. The CDR3 region has the DNA TGTGCCTGTAGCGGGGGCTCAGAGGCTGGGGCCAACGTCCTGACTTTC.

For the CDR3, the DNA is TGTGCCTGGAGTGTAGGAGTGCAAGAGACCCAGTACTTC. Amino acids: CAWSVGVQETQYF. The chain uses TRBV30 and TRBJ2-5; no clear D. The V gene lost 0 bases and the J gene lost 2 bases, with 7 bases spanning the gap. CDR1 and CDR2 (germline): GTSNPN, SVGIG (reference sequence). The CDR3 covers 13 residues.

The chain carries TRBV5-1 and TRBJ2-7, with TRBD1 as a possible D gene (5 bases). The germline gives CDR1 SGHRS, CDR2 YFSETQ. V lost 4 bases and J lost 0, with 11 bases in between. This CDR3 is built from 14 residues. The CDR3 region has the DNA TGCGCCAGCAGCCAACGACAGACCTCCTACGAGCAGTACTTC. It codes for CASSQRQTSYEQYF.

The chain combines TRBV4-1 with TRBJ2-7; 7 nucleotides align to TRBD1. The ends lost 1 base at V and 8 bases at J; junction bases unmatched: 17. CDR3 length: 17 amino acids. CDR1 and CDR2 from the germline V gene are MGHRA and YSYEKL. CDR3 coding DNA: TGCGCCAGCAGCCAAGGTTCAGGGACAGCCCCTTTTAGGAAGCAGTACTTC. Translating gives CASSQGSGTAPFRKQYF.